Presented here are 25 T cell receptor beta chains from one specimen sequenced in a study of OX40 agonist ivuxolimab in advanced cancers. Using immunoSEQ multiplex PCR, the repertoire was profiled, and TCRdb retains in-frame clones only, with some absent. The table records fewer than 70,000 clones, approximately 87% of them present only once. The specimen was CD4+ or CD8+ T cells sorted from blood, collected in a trial of the OX40 agonist ivuxolimab. Receptors originate from an adult with an advanced solid tumor such as melanoma, head and neck, liver or kidney cancer.

The CDR3 spells CASSLVRTSGTGELFF. The CDR3 nucleotides are TGTGCCAGCAGTTTGGTGAGGACGTCAGGTACCGGGGAGCTGTTTTTT. The chain links TRBV27 to TRBJ2-2, with D uncertain. V was pared by 3 bases and J by 5 bases, with 16 bases between. The CDR3 is 16 amino acids. From germline, CDR1 is MNHEY and CDR2 SMNVEV (reference sequence).

This clone has a handful of counts. The chain employs TRBV4-1 and TRBJ1-3, with no clear D. V shed 1 base and J shed 0 bases, with 13 bases lying between them. From germline, CDR1 is MGHRA and CDR2 YSYEKL. The CDR3 is 17 amino acids. Here the CDR3 reads CASSQGVDWGSGNTIYF. CDR3 nucleotides: TGCGCCAGCAGCCAAGGAGTTGACTGGGGCTCTGGAAACACCATATATTTT.

This clone was picked up one time. J is TRBJ1-2 and V is TRBV7-8; D is perhaps TRBD1 (6 bases). Germline CDR1 reads SGHVS; CDR2 reads FQNEAQ. The CDR3 is made up of 17 amino acids. Deletions cut 0 bases from V and 3 bases from J, with 17 bases between. CDR3 sequence: CASSLAVQGRGDYGYTF. In nucleotides, the CDR3 is TGTGCCAGCAGCTTAGCTGTACAGGGCCGAGGGGACTATGGCTACACCTTC. The entire variable domain, with the rest obtained from reference TRBV7-8 and TRBJ1-2, is as follows: GAGVSQSPRYKVAKRGQDVALRCDPISGHVSLFWYQQALGQGPEFLTYFQNEAQLDKSGLPSDRFFAERPEGSVSTLKIQRTQQEDSAVYLCASSLAVQGRGDYGYTFGSGTRLTVV.

The chain uses TRBV7-3 and TRBJ1-1, with TRBD1 as a possible D gene (5 bases). CDR1 and CDR2 from the germline V gene are SGHTA and FQGTGA. The CDR3 has 13 residues. Trimming removed 3 bases at V and 4 bases at J, with 9 bases between. The CDR3 region is CASSFGGSTEAFF. DNA for the CDR3: TGTGCCAGCAGCTTCGGGGGGAGCACTGAAGCTTTCTTT.

This CDR3 reads CASSLGQGLAEKLFF. The CDR3 coding sequence is TGTGCCAGCAGCTTAGGGCAGGGTCTGGCTGAAAAACTGTTTTTT. The chain is built from TRBV7-6 and TRBJ1-4; D perhaps matches TRBD1 (5 bases). V was trimmed by 1 base and J by 7 bases, leaving 13 bases between them. Germline CDR1 SGHVS, CDR2 FNYEAQ. The CDR3 extends over 15 amino acids.

This chain joins TRBV6-5 and TRBJ2-6; D may correspond to TRBD1 or TRBD2 (5 bases each). V was trimmed by 2 bases and J by 2 bases, leaving 10 bases between them. The CDR3 loop spans 16 amino acids. From germline, CDR1 is MNHEY and CDR2 SVGAGI. This CDR3 is CASSYGTDAGANVLTF. The DNA for the CDR3 is TGTGCCAGCAGTTACGGGACGGACGCTGGGGCCAACGTCCTGACTTTC.

The chain recombines TRBV18 with TRBJ2-5; D perhaps matches TRBD2 (6 bases). V dropped 2 bases and J dropped 4 bases, with 8 bases sitting between them. Germline CDR1 reads KGHSH; CDR2 reads LQKENI. There are 13 residues in the CDR3. The CDR3 DNA reads TGTGCCAGCTCACCAGGGGGAGGAGAGACCCAGTACTTC. Translated, it gives CASSPGGGETQYF. Full variable domain (outside the CDR3, taken from reference TRBV18 and TRBJ2-5): NAGVMQNPRHLVRRRGQEARLRCSPMKGHSHVYWYRQLPEEGLKFMVYLQKENIIDESGMPKERFSAEFPKEGPSILRIQQVVRGDSAAYFCASSPGGGETQYFGPGTRLLVL.

The V and J genes are TRBV11-2 and TRBJ1-1; 7 bases agree with TRBD1. V dropped 4 bases and J dropped 2; count of bases not matched to a gene: 13. Germline V lookup: CDR1 SGHAT, CDR2 FQNNGV. The CDR3 is 17 amino acids. CDR3 protein: CASSYQVTQGFNTEAFF. CDR3 sequence (DNA): TGTGCCAGCAGCTACCAGGTCACACAGGGGTTCAACACTGAAGCTTTCTTT.

CDR3 loop: CAWSAYQGVNTEAFF. The CDR3 DNA reads as TGTGCCTGGAGTGCCTATCAGGGGGTGAACACTGAAGCTTTCTTT. V is TRBV30 and J is TRBJ1-1, with 7 bases identical to TRBD1. Germline V CDR1 and CDR2: GTSNPN, SVGIG (reference sequence). This CDR3 has 15 amino acids. V was clipped by 1 base and J by 0 bases; unmatched bases: 5.

CDR3 region: CASSTPFADTQYF. In nucleotides, the CDR3 is TGTGCCAGCTCCACACCCTTTGCAGATACGCAGTATTTT. The gene calls are TRBV27 and TRBJ2-3; no clear D gene. Germline loops: CDR1 MNHEY, CDR2 SMNVEV (reference sequence). The CDR3 covers 13 residues. V gave up 8 bases and J gave up 4 bases, with 13 bases separating them.

The rearrangement links TRBV11-2 to TRBJ1-1, with D hard to call. CDR1 is SGHAT, CDR2 FQNNGV, per germline. V was clipped by 1 base and J by 4 bases, with 10 bases between them. The CDR3 runs to 14 residues. For the CDR3, the DNA is TGTGCCAGCAGCTTAGTCACGGCAGTCACTGAAGCTTTCTTT. It encodes CASSLVTAVTEAFF.

V is TRBV5-4 and J is TRBJ2-7; 11 nucleotides agree with TRBD2. The CDR3 contains 15 residues. Germline V gives CDR1 SGHNT, CDR2 YYREEE (reference sequence). V trimming: 3 bases; J trimming: 4 bases; junction bases outside the gene matches: 6. The CDR3, as DNA: TGTGCCAGCAGCTCAACTAGCGGGAGTTCATACGAGCAGTACTTC. Translation gives CASSSTSGSSYEQYF.

The rearrangement uses TRBV18 and TRBJ2-7; a weak D match, TRBD2 (6 bases). Germline V gene data show CDR1 as KGHSH and CDR2 as LQKENI. V lost 3 bases, J lost 9 bases, and 12 bases lay in between. The CDR3 totals 12 residues. CDR3 coding DNA: TGTGCCAGCTCACCGGTGGGGACTCCGCAGTACTTC. It codes for CASSPVGTPQYF.

The rearrangement links TRBV2 to TRBJ2-7, with 9 bases that match TRBD1. From germline, CDR1 is SNHLY and CDR2 FYNNEI. The CDR3 length is 14 residues. V dropped 10 bases and J dropped 6; count of bases not matched to a gene: 13. CDR3 in amino acids: CATKGGQGSLEQYF. The CDR3 region has the DNA TGTGCCACAAAGGGGGGACAGGGCTCTCTCGAGCAGTACTTC.

V is TRBV5-6 and J is TRBJ1-1; the D is unclear. Trimming took off 4 bases at V and 10 bases at J, with 26 bases between the two ends. The CDR3 runs to 16 residues. Germline CDR1 and CDR2: SGHDT and YYEEEE. The CDR3 protein is CASSGKFTPLAFRAFF. CDR3 in DNA: TGTGCCAGCAGCGGTAAATTTACGCCGTTGGCATTTCGAGCTTTCTTT.

The gene calls are TRBV7-9 and TRBJ1-2; D is undetermined. CDR1 SEHNR and CDR2 FQNEAQ come from the germline V gene (reference sequence). V lost 3 bases to trimming and J lost 8 bases, with 13 bases between them. This CDR3 region has 13 residues. The CDR3 loop reads CASSFRRFEGYTF. The CDR3 DNA follows: TGTGCCAGCAGCTTCCGGCGTTTTGAAGGCTACACCTTC.

J is TRBJ2-2 and V is TRBV7-8; possible D gene TRBD1, 5 bases. The CDR3 has 14 amino acids. Germline assignment: CDR1 SGHVS and CDR2 FQNEAQ. V was clipped by 5 bases and J by 4 bases, with 11 bases between them. CDR3 sequence: CASSTTGITGELFF. CDR3 in DNA: TGTGCCAGCAGCACCACAGGTATCACCGGGGAGCTGTTTTTT.

The J gene is TRBJ2-5, the V gene TRBV11-2; 9 positions match TRBD1. Germline V gene lookup returns CDR1 SGHAT and CDR2 FQNNGV. The CDR3 sequence is 16 residues long. V lost 1 base and J lost 4; bases outside the gene matches: 7. The CDR3 loop reads CASSLGATGGLETQYF. DNA for the CDR3: TGTGCCAGCAGCTTAGGGGCCACAGGGGGCTTAGAGACCCAGTACTTC.

The chain carries TRBV6-6 and TRBJ2-2, with D maybe TRBD1 (6 bases). The V end lost 4 bases, the J end lost 7 bases, and 10 bases lay between the germline ends. CDR3 size: 13 residues. The germline V gene has CDR1 MNHNY and CDR2 SVGAGI (reference sequence). The CDR3 DNA reads as TGTGCCAGCAGTTGGGACACAGACGGGGAGCTGTTTTTT. Its translation: CASSWDTDGELFF.

This clone was counted a single time. J is TRBJ2-3 and V is TRBV20-1; 8 nucleotides match TRBD2. J lost 9 bases, V lost 3 bases, and 2 bases had no gene match. Looked up from germline, CDR1 is DFQATT and CDR2 is SNEGSKA (reference sequence). This CDR3 is 11 amino acids long. The CDR3 nucleotides are TGCAGTGCTAGCGGGGGGGACACGCAGTATTTT. Its protein product is CSASGGDTQYF.

The chain employs TRBV6-6 and TRBJ2-3; D ambiguous. Looked up from germline, CDR1 is MNHNY and CDR2 is SVGAGI (reference sequence). The CDR3 is 12 residues long. With 6 bases removed from V and 6 bases from J, the gap between germline ends came to 10 bases. The CDR3 sequence is CASSPNSDTQYF. CDR3 nucleotides: TGTGCCAGCAGCCCGAACTCGGATACGCAGTATTTT.

This rearrangement joins TRBV28 to TRBJ2-5; tentative D call: TRBD2 (7 bases). The germline V gene has CDR1 MDHEN and CDR2 SYDVKM. V shed 7 bases and J shed 1 base, with 16 bases lying between them. The CDR3 has 15 amino acids. As DNA, the CDR3 is TGTGCCAGCATTTCGGGGGGCGCCGGCCAAGAGACCCAGTACTTC. It translates to CASISGGAGQETQYF.

This sequence joins TRBV10-3 and TRBJ2-7, with 9 bases matching TRBD1. V was clipped by 5 bases and J by 6 bases; unmatched bases: 11. Germline CDR1 and CDR2: ENHRY and SYGVKD. The CDR3 loop spans 15 amino acids. The CDR3 nucleotides are TGTGCCATCAGTACCCCACAGGGGGCTGTAGGCGAGCAGTACTTC. It encodes CAISTPQGAVGEQYF.

The chain employs TRBV4-2 and TRBJ2-7; 7 positions match TRBD2. Germline V lookup: CDR1 LGHNA, CDR2 YNFKEQ. Trimming at V came to 5 bases and at J to 3 bases, leaving 10 bases not matched to a gene. The CDR3 length is 15 residues. DNA of the CDR3: TGTGCCAGCAGCTCGGGATCCGGGACTAACTACGAGCAGTACTTC. It is translated as CASSSGSGTNYEQYF.

In nucleotides, the CDR3 is TGCGCCAGCAGCCAAGAGTCCTTAAGGGCCCGAGTCTCGGTCAATGAGCAGTTCTTC. Its protein product is CASSQESLRARVSVNEQFF. This sequence joins TRBV4-1 and TRBJ2-1; the D is unclear. The CDR3 is 19 amino acids. Germline V gene sequence: CDR1 MGHRA, CDR2 YSYEKL. The V end lost 0 bases, the J end lost 6 bases, and 24 bases lay between the germline ends.